The clone carrying this T cell receptor (beta chain) was detected many times. No antigen is known for it. The investigators amplified TCR beta CDR3 regions from RNA transcripts. The primer set for the first-round RT-PCR of the TCR CDR3 was HTBI. TCRdb recomputed calls from the multiplex PCR reads with MiXCR, one row per CDR3 protein. The repertoire holds around 350,000 distinct CDR3 sequences, with 15% to 20% as singletons. This CDR3 contains 15 residues. The germline V gene has CDR1 MNHEY and CDR2 SVGAGI. Trimming stripped 1 base from V and 1 base from J, with 8 bases between. The data stem from a study of T cells in Graves' hyperthyroidism and ophthalmopathy. Study results and limitations: Progression to ophthalmopathy was predicted a median of 6.5 months early. Within blood appeared most thyroid clonotypes that had expanded above 0.001.

Any patient presenting with uncontrolled infection, other autoimmune disease, pregnancy or lactation was left out. This sequence joins TRBV6-5 and TRBJ1-3, with D possibly TRBD1 on 5 matching bases. The source of this sequence is a woman aged 18-30 years with Graves' hyperthyroidism. The sample comprised blood. CDR3 in amino acids: CASSYWQGSGNTIYF. The CDR3 DNA reads TGTGCCAGCAGTTACTGGCAGGGTTCTGGAAACACCATATATTTT.